This T cell receptor beta chain stems from a study of read filtering for tumor transcriptome and immune sequencing. CDR3 length equals 15 residues. Germline CDR1 is SGDLS and CDR2 is YYNGEE. Molecular barcoded adaptors covering alpha/delta and beta/gamma chains were used on 400 to 450 ng RNA. TCRdb analysed the reads with MiXCR anew, one entry per CDR3 protein. The sample consists of more than 100,000 distinct CDR3 sequences, 13% of them appearing once. The table lists this clonotype with a few counts. A much more abundant neighbour one base away suggests this may be a read error. The clonotype originates from a donor aged 40 or over with multiple myeloma. This chain connects TRBV9 to TRBJ1-5; D gene uncertain. Sequencing used a population of CD138-negative cells sorted from bone marrow. Here the CDR3 DNA reads TGTGCCAGCAGCCCCGGACGTGCGGATCGTCAGCCCCGGCATTTT. As protein: CASSPGRADRQPRHF.